This TCR beta chain was recovered during a study of T cells after posttransplantation cyclophosphamide. In the case of this clone: The antigen is not known.

The related graft donor's blood sample was taken on the day of bone marrow donation. Generated by immunoSEQ multiplex PCR, the TCRdb table keeps only in-frame clones and is missing some. The sample lists fewer than 55,000 clones; 90% to 95% were seen once. Study-level points and caveats: Recipient CMV seropositivity and CMV reactivation strongly tracked TRB clonality. Later post-transplant blood repertoires were often dominated by donor CD8+ memory clones. TRB overlap between skin or GI tissue T cells and blood was limited.

This CDR3 has 13 amino acids. Germline V CDR1 and CDR2: SGHTA, FQGNSA. The V end lost 8 bases, the J end lost 2 bases, and 12 bases lay between the germline ends. This rearrangement joins TRBV7-2 to TRBJ1-2, with no clear D. Sequenced sample: PBMCs. The receptor was derived from a woman aged 30 to 39 in good health and a related stem cell transplant donor. The CDR3 coding sequence is TGTGCCAGCCAAGGAGGGCGGAACTATGGCTACACCTTC. It yields the protein CASQGGRNYGYTF.